The next 2 T cell receptor beta chains were all read from a single sample in a study of response to subunit inactivated influenza vaccine. TCRdb re-derived calls from the RT-PCR reads in MiXCR, one entry per CDR3 protein. The sample has around 480,000 distinct CDR3 sequences; about 15% are singletons. The sample consisted of CD4+ T cells sorted from PBMCs, taken about 24 months after vaccination. The receptors shown here come from a man between 50 and 75 years old who received an inactivated influenza vaccine.

Many counts were recorded for this clonotype. At one of its ends the junction is not consistent with the germline gene, which may arise from a read error. In DNA, the CDR3 is TGTGCCAGCAGCAGGGGGGGCCAAGAGACCCAGTACTTC. The encoded protein is CASSRGGQETQYF. This chain uses TRBV5-1 with TRBJ2-5, with D perhaps being TRBD1 or TRBD2 (7 bases each). Looked up from germline, CDR1 is SGHRS and CDR2 is YFSETQ. The CDR3 runs to 13 residues.

This clonotype was counted at least ten times. The V call is TRBV30, the J call TRBJ2-1; the D gene is possibly TRBD2 (5 bases). Germline V gives CDR1 GTSNPN, CDR2 SVGIG (reference sequence). The CDR3 is made up of 12 amino acids. V dropped 5 bases and J dropped 5 bases, with 10 bases sitting between them. The CDR3: CAWAGLNNEQFF. CDR3 DNA: TGTGCCTGGGCCGGACTGAACAATGAGCAGTTCTTC.